This T cell receptor beta chain derives from a study of Graves' ophthalmopathy and Graves' hyperthyroidism. The CDR3 totals 15 residues. The V gene end was trimmed by 4 bases and the J gene end by 4 bases; junction bases not matched to a gene: 4. Germline-derived CDR1 and CDR2 are SGHVS and FQNEAQ. For repertoire sequencing, the TCR beta CDR3 regions were amplified from RNA transcripts. Second-round multiplex PCR followed a first-round RT-PCR using HTBI primers. A single record per CDR3 protein comes from TCRdb applying MiXCR to the multiplex PCR reads. The table lists roughly 420,000 distinct CDR3 sequences, around 21% of them singletons, with 2.5% to 3.5% in the top ten. This clonotype was picked up many times.

The rearrangement uses TRBV7-8 and TRBJ1-2, with TRBD1 identical over 12 bases. The TCR was taken from a woman younger than 35 with stable Graves' hyperthyroidism. Sequencing was performed on peripheral blood. The CDR3 protein is CASSSGTGGAYGYTF. In DNA form, the CDR3 reads TGTGCCAGCAGCTCTGGGACAGGGGGCGCCTATGGCTACACCTTC.